The 24 T cell receptor beta chains given below trace back to one sample, sequenced in a study of glioma-infiltrating T cells. Using RNA template, CDR3s of TCR alpha and beta were amplified with iRepertoire arm-PCR. TCRdb processed the multiplex PCR reads anew with MiXCR; each CDR3 protein has one entry. The sample records around 130,000 distinct CDR3 sequences, around 25% being singletons. Sequencing was carried out using glioma tissue, nonneoplastic brain tissue, or PBMCs (not recorded which). Every receptor here comes from a human donor with low-grade glioma or glioblastoma, undergoing nonglioma brain surgery, or in good health (not recorded which).

The chain links TRBV2 to TRBJ2-1; D is uncertain. Germline CDR1 reads SNHLY; CDR2 reads FYNNEI. There are 13 residues in the CDR3. Trimming pared 6 bases from V and 13 bases from J, leaving 19 bases between. CDR3 amino acids: CASRTRAAADQFF. For the CDR3, the DNA is TGTGCCAGCAGGACCCGGGCGGCGGCCGACCAGTTCTTC.

There are many counts of this clonotype. The rearrangement links TRBV19 to TRBJ2-3; 12 bases are a match to TRBD1. Germline CDR1 and CDR2: LNHDA and SQIVND (reference sequence). V gave up 6 bases and J gave up 7 bases; unmatched junction bases: 8. The CDR3 extends over 15 amino acids. CDR3 sequence reads: CASSEGTGGANTQYF. CDR3 nucleotide sequence: TGTGCCAGTAGCGAGGGGACAGGGGGCGCGAATACGCAGTATTTT.

This clonotype has a handful of counts. The chain recombines TRBV7-2 with TRBJ2-1; a weak D match, TRBD1 (5 bases). This CDR3 is built from 16 residues. Trimming pared 2 bases from V and 0 bases from J, leaving 11 bases between. Per germline, CDR1 SGHTA and CDR2 FQGNSA. The CDR3 loop reads CASSLQSGASYNEQFF. In DNA, the CDR3 is TGTGCCAGCAGCTTACAAAGTGGGGCCTCCTACAATGAGCAGTTCTTC.

Comments on this clonotype: A read error may be the cause here, since a much bigger clone is one base away. The V call is TRBV6-1, the J call TRBJ2-3, with a tentative D call TRBD2 (6 bases). The CDR3 runs 15 residues. Trimming left V 5 bases short and J 4 bases short, with 16 bases between. The germline V gene encodes CDR1 MNHNS and CDR2 SASEGT. The CDR3: CASSRSGGDADTQYF. DNA for the CDR3: TGTGCCAGCAGTAGGTCGGGCGGGGACGCAGATACGCAGTATTTT.

The chain is built from TRBV11-2 and TRBJ1-5; D not certain. This CDR3 is built from 14 residues. CDR1 SGHAT and CDR2 FQNNGV come from the germline V gene. Deletions cut 4 bases from V and 4 bases from J, with 11 bases between. The CDR3 DNA is TGTGCCAGCAGCTCGGACGCCAGAAATCAGCCCCAGCATTTT. The encoded protein is CASSSDARNQPQHF.

The V and J genes are TRBV28 and TRBJ2-7; 7 nucleotides agree with TRBD2. The CDR3 covers 15 residues. Germline CDR1 reads MDHEN; CDR2 reads SYDVKM. Trimming took 6 bases from V and 10 from J; bases not matched to a gene: 18. The CDR3 DNA sequence: TGTGCCAGCAGAGAACCGACTAGCCGATTAGAGACCCAGTACGTC. Translating gives CASREPTSRLETQYV.

Regarding this clonotype: Given a much more abundant clone one base away, this may be a read error. The CDR3 sequence is CASSLSGKQFF. DNA of the CDR3: TGTGCCAGCAGTCTTAGCGGGAAGCAGTTCTTC. The genes are TRBV6-1 and TRBJ2-1, with 8 nucleotides matching TRBD2. Germline V gives CDR1 MNHNS, CDR2 SASEGT. The CDR3 is 11 amino acids. V shed 5 bases, J shed 11 bases, and the junction held 2 bases outside the gene matches.

In this sample, this clonotype turned up many times. CDR3 sequence: CASSYDPGNTIYF. Here the CDR3 DNA reads TGTGCCAGCAGTTATGATCCTGGAAACACCATATATTTT. This sequence joins TRBV6-1 and TRBJ1-3; D is uncertain. The germline V and J ends were trimmed by 5 bases and 2 bases, with 7 bases remaining between them. The CDR3 contains 13 residues. The germline CDR1 and CDR2 sequences are MNHNS and SASEGT.

This sequence joins TRBV7-9 and TRBJ1-5, with D unresolved. The ends were cut back, 3 bases at V and 5 bases at J, with 8 bases in the middle. The CDR3 is 13 residues long. Germline V CDR1 and CDR2: SEHNR, FQNEAQ (reference sequence). This CDR3 is CASSFDVYQPQHF. CDR3 coding DNA: TGTGCCAGCAGCTTTGATGTATATCAGCCCCAGCATTTT.

This clonotype showed up just a few times. This chain uses TRBV12-3 or TRBV12-4 with TRBJ1-5; the D gene is possibly TRBD1 (5 bases). This CDR3 has 14 amino acids. The V end lost 5 bases, the J end lost 7 bases, and 15 bases lay between the germline ends. The CDR3 sequence: CASSPPGGRQPQHF. The CDR3 DNA is TGTGCCAGCAGTCCGCCCGGGGGACGACAGCCCCAGCATTTT.

J is TRBJ2-5 and V is TRBV19, with D perhaps matching TRBD1 (6 bases). This CDR3 comprises 13 residues. Trimming pared 3 bases from V and 3 bases from J, leaving 8 bases between. CDR1 and CDR2 from the germline V gene are LNHDA and SQIVND (reference sequence). This CDR3 is CASSMGAEETQYF. In nucleotides, the CDR3 is TGTGCCAGTAGTATGGGGGCCGAAGAGACCCAGTACTTC.

In this sample, this clonotype turned up a few times. The V gene is TRBV19, the J gene TRBJ1-5, with TRBD1 matching 8 bases. Germline values: CDR1 LNHDA, CDR2 SQIVND (reference sequence). The CDR3 contains 17 residues. The V gene end was trimmed by 6 bases and the J gene end by 7 bases; junction bases not matched to a gene: 17. CDR3 sequence (DNA): TGTGCCAGTAGCCATGTTTGGGACAGGCGCCTTGGGCAGCCCCAGCATTTT. Its protein product is CASSHVWDRRLGQPQHF. Using reference TRBV19 and TRBJ1-5 for the parts outside the CDR3, the full variable domain is DGGITQSPKYLFRKEGQNVTLSCEQNLNHDAMYWYRQDPGQGLRLIYYSQIVNDFQKGDIAEGYSVSREKKESFPLTVTSAQKNPTAFYLCASSHVWDRRLGQPQHFGDGTRLSIL.

This clonotype was seen repeatedly, ten times or more. This chain links TRBV4-1 with TRBJ2-5, with a tentative D call TRBD2 (6 bases). The germline V and J ends were trimmed by 4 bases and 5 bases, with 17 bases remaining between them. CDR1 and CDR2 (germline): MGHRA, YSYEKL. This CDR3 spans 15 amino acids. CDR3 loop: CASSPRLVGEETQYF. The CDR3 coding sequence is TGCGCCAGCAGCCCTCGACTAGTGGGAGAGGAGACCCAGTACTTC.

The V call is TRBV7-2, the J call TRBJ1-5, with TRBD1 identical over 12 bases. The germline V gene encodes CDR1 SGHTA and CDR2 FQGNSA. The CDR3 runs to 20 residues. Trimming took 5 bases from V and 5 from J; bases not matched to a gene: 19. The CDR3 region is CASSPPGQGALGFLDQPQHF. In nucleotides, the CDR3 is TGTGCCAGCAGCCCCCCGGGACAGGGGGCGTTGGGGTTTCTAGATCAGCCCCAGCATTTT.

This clonotype showed up many times. This chain connects TRBV6-1 to TRBJ2-3; possible D gene TRBD2, 7 bases. V was clipped by 8 bases and J by 0 bases, with 21 bases between them. This CDR3 comprises 17 residues. CDR1 and CDR2 from the germline V gene are MNHNS and SASEGT. CDR3: CASRLSGGRSSTDTQYF. The CDR3 nucleotides are TGTGCCAGCCGGCTGTCCGGGGGGCGATCTAGCACAGATACGCAGTATTTT.

The chain joins TRBV14 to TRBJ1-6; no reliable D call. The CDR3 spans 14 residues. V lost 5 bases and J lost 3, with 8 bases in between. Per germline, CDR1 SGHDN and CDR2 FVKESK. The CDR3 protein is CASSLRIYNSPLHF. Written as DNA, the CDR3 is TGTGCCAGCAGCTTACGAATCTATAATTCACCCCTCCACTTT.

This clonotype appeared a few times. The chain uses TRBV19 and TRBJ2-1; D is uncertain. The germline V and J ends were trimmed by 5 bases and 7 bases, with 9 bases remaining between them. There are 12 residues in the CDR3. Germline CDR1 and CDR2: LNHDA and SQIVND (reference sequence). The CDR3 DNA sequence: TGTGCCAGTAGTCCTACCCCGAATGAGCAGTTCTTC. It yields the protein CASSPTPNEQFF.

The sample holds a few counts of this clonotype. V is TRBV25-1 and J is TRBJ1-6, with 10 nucleotides matching TRBD1. J lost 10 bases, V lost 1 base, and 13 bases had no gene match. The germline gives CDR1 MGHDK, CDR2 SYGVNS. The CDR3 has 18 amino acids. The CDR3 reads CASSESNSDRGRRSPLHF. DNA of the CDR3: TGTGCCAGCAGTGAATCAAACTCTGACAGGGGGCGAAGGTCACCCCTCCACTTT.

This clonotype showed up many times. The chain combines TRBV7-2 with TRBJ2-1; D ambiguous. Germline CDR1 reads SGHTA; CDR2 reads FQGNSA. The CDR3 is 13 residues long. Trimming removed 1 base from V and 6 bases from J, with 7 bases in between. The CDR3 loop is CASSLEPVNEQFF. For the CDR3, the DNA is TGTGCCAGCAGCTTAGAACCGGTCAATGAGCAGTTCTTC.

The chain combines TRBV7-6 with TRBJ2-2, with TRBD1 matching over 8 bases. After removal of 5 bases from V and 5 bases from J, the junction contained 13 bases not matched to a gene. This CDR3 has 17 residues. Germline CDR1 is SGHVS and CDR2 is FNYEAQ. The CDR3 DNA reads as TGTGCCAGCAGCACCCTTATTTCCCGGACAGGGACCGGGGAGCTGTTTTTT. Its translation: CASSTLISRTGTGELFF.

This clonotype was counted a few times. The chain is built from TRBV20-1 and TRBJ2-5; D is unclear. This CDR3 contains 12 residues. The germline CDR1 and CDR2 sequences are DFQATT and SNEGSKA (reference sequence). The ends were cut back, 0 bases at V and 5 bases at J, with 7 bases in the middle. In DNA, the CDR3 is TGCAGTGCTAGAGAAGGGTGGGAGACCCAGTACTTC. Its translation: CSAREGWETQYF.

This clonotype has more than one count but fewer than ten. The chain combines TRBV6-1 with TRBJ1-3; no reliable D call. Trimming shortened V by 4 bases and J by 0 bases, and 10 bases separated the two germline ends. CDR1 and CDR2 (germline): MNHNS, SASEGT. The length of the CDR3 is 15 residues. The CDR3 nucleotides read TGTGCCAGCAGTGCCAGGATCTCCTCTGGAAACACCATATATTTT. The encoded protein is CASSARISSGNTIYF.

The chain has TRBV7-9 and TRBJ1-1; TRBD1 matches at 8 bases. In germline, CDR1 is SEHNR, CDR2 FQNEAQ (reference sequence). Trimming removed 6 bases from V and 5 bases from J; junction bases left unmatched: 11. This CDR3 comprises 15 residues. CDR3 DNA: TGTGCCAGCAGACCCCGACAGGGGCCATGGACTGAAGCTTTCTTT. Its translation: CASRPRQGPWTEAFF.

This rearrangement joins TRBV5-1 to TRBJ2-5; D is perhaps TRBD2 (6 bases). The V end was cut by 5 bases, the J end by 1 base, with 12 bases between. The CDR3 runs to 14 residues. The germline V gene has CDR1 SGHRS and CDR2 YFSETQ. CDR3 DNA sequence: TGCGCCAGCAGACGGAGGGACTTCCAAGAGACCCAGTACTTC. The encoded protein is CASRRRDFQETQYF.